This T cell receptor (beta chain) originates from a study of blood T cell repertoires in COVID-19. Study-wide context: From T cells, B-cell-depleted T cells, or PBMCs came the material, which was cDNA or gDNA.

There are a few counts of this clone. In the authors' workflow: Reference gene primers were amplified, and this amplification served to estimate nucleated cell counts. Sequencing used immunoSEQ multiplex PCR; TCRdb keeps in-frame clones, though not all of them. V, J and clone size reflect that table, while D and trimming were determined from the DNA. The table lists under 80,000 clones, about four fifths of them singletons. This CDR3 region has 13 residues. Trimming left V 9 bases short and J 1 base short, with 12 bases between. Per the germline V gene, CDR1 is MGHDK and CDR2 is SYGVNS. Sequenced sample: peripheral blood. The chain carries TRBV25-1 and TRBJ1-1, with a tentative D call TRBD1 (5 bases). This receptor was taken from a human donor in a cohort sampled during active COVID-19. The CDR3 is CASTGTGNTEAFF. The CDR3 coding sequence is TGTGCCAGTACAGGTACGGGGAACACTGAAGCTTTCTTT.